One and the same sample provided the 9 T cell receptor beta chains below, sequenced in a study of cytomegalovirus exposure and HLA in healthy donors. PCR employed 60 Vbeta and 13 Jbeta primers. Assay: immunoSEQ multiplex PCR; the TCRdb copy retains only in-frame clones and omits some. Of 150,000 to 200,000 clones detected, roughly four fifths appear once; the ten largest clones hold 1.2% to 1.5%. Material for sequencing was PBMCs. The receptor source for this set is a man between 60 and 75 years old in good health and CMV-seronegative.

The V gene is TRBV5-4, the J gene TRBJ1-1; 7 bases align to TRBD1. J gave up 1 base and V 4 bases, and 4 bases lay outside the gene matches. The CDR3 is 14 residues long. Germline lookup yields CDR1 SGHNT and CDR2 YYREEE (reference sequence). Written as DNA, the CDR3 is TGTGCCAGCAGCACCCGGACAGGGAACACTGAAGCTTTCTTT. It translates to CASSTRTGNTEAFF. The whole variable domain, filled in from reference TRBV5-4 and TRBJ1-1, reads ETGVTQSPTHLIKTRGQQVTLRCSSQSGHNTVSWYQQALGQGPQFIFQYYREEENGRGNFPPRFSGLQFPNYSSELNVNALELDDSALYLCASSTRTGNTEAFFGQGTRLTVV.

In its sample, this clone was seen a few times. The chain uses TRBV7-8 and TRBJ1-3, with D maybe TRBD1 (6 bases). V lost 5 bases to trimming and J lost 10 bases, with 18 bases between them. The germline V gene has CDR1 SGHVS and CDR2 FQNEAQ. CDR3 length equals 14 residues. For the CDR3, the DNA is TGTGCCAGCAGCCAGGACAGCAGCTTAGCGACCATATATTTT. It yields the protein CASSQDSSLATIYF.

V and J are TRBV9 and TRBJ2-3; a weak D match, TRBD2 (6 bases). From germline, CDR1 is SGDLS and CDR2 YYNGEE. V lost 0 bases to trimming and J lost 5 bases, with 13 bases between them. CDR3 size: 15 residues. CDR3 nucleotides: TGTGCCAGCAGCGTAGCTGGGCAGGGAGGAGATACGCAGTATTTT. The encoded protein is CASSVAGQGGDTQYF.

This chain uses TRBV18 with TRBJ2-3; a weak D match, TRBD1 (6 bases). CDR3 length: 15 amino acids. V was pared by 4 bases and J by 4 bases, with 15 bases between. Germline lookup yields CDR1 KGHSH and CDR2 LQKENI. CDR3 sequence (DNA): TGTGCCAGCTCACTTTACAATACAGGGCCAGATACGCAGTATTTT. Translated, it gives CASSLYNTGPDTQYF.

CDR3 in DNA: TGTGCCAGCAGCTTAGACCCCCAGTATGGCTACACCTTC. It encodes CASSLDPQYGYTF. The V gene is TRBV7-2, the J gene TRBJ1-2; D remains ambiguous. V was cut by 1 base and J by 5 bases, with 8 bases left in between. CDR1 is SGHTA and CDR2 is FQGNSA in the germline V gene. The CDR3 has 13 amino acids.

CDR3 in amino acids: CASSLESQYSYEQYF. CDR3 coding DNA: TGTGCCAGCAGCTTAGAATCCCAGTACTCCTACGAGCAGTACTTC. V and J are TRBV7-2 and TRBJ2-7; D gene uncertain. This CDR3 is 15 amino acids long. Deletions cut 1 base from V and 0 bases from J, with 10 bases between. CDR1 is SGHTA and CDR2 is FQGNSA in the germline V gene.

The rearrangement links TRBV6-5 to TRBJ2-3; D is ambiguous. Germline CDR1 MNHEY, CDR2 SVGAGI. The length of the CDR3 is 15 residues. Trimming cost V 0 bases and J 2 bases, with 9 bases left between them. The CDR3, as DNA: TGTGCCAGCAGTTACTCGACCCAGGTCACAGATACGCAGTATTTT. Translation gives CASSYSTQVTDTQYF.

This clone has more than one count but fewer than ten. In nucleotides, the CDR3 is TGTGCCAGCAGCTGGGACAGGGGGGAAGGAAACACCATATATTTT. This translates into CASSWDRGEGNTIYF. The rearrangement links TRBV5-4 to TRBJ1-3; 11 bases are shared with TRBD1. Germline V gene lookup returns CDR1 SGHNT and CDR2 YYREEE (reference sequence). Germline trimming cut 3 bases from V and 4 bases from J; bases unmatched to any gene: 3. CDR3 size: 15 residues.

The rearrangement uses TRBV6-5 and TRBJ1-3, with D perhaps TRBD1 (6 bases). Germline loops: CDR1 MNHEY, CDR2 SVGAGI. Trimming took 3 bases from V and 0 from J, leaving 12 bases between them. The CDR3 runs 16 residues. CDR3 sequence: CASSYTGLLSGNTIYF. In DNA, the CDR3 is TGTGCCAGCAGTTATACAGGGCTCCTCTCTGGAAACACCATATATTTT.